The clone carrying this TCR beta chain is medium-sized within its sample. In germline, CDR1 is SGDLS, CDR2 YYNGEE. Trimming took off 3 bases at V and 1 base at J, with 5 bases between the two ends. The CDR3 contains 13 residues. These data are taken from a study of neurological immune-mediated disorders. The making of cDNA relied on 5'RACE with 10-nucleotide random UMIs. TCRdb reprocessed the 5' RACE reads with MiXCR, giving one entry per CDR3 protein. In the table there are tens of thousands of distinct CDR3 sequences, roughly 18% of which are singletons. The chain has TRBV9 and TRBJ2-1; maybe TRBD1 (5 bases). This clonotype was sampled from a woman aged 40 to 55 in good health. The specimen was PBMCs. Written as DNA, the CDR3 is TGTGCCAGCAGCGAGGGGTCCTACAATGAGCAGTTCTTC. It yields the protein CASSEGSYNEQFF.